The 10 T cell receptor beta chains listed next were all sequenced from one sample in a study of shared clonotypes between healthy human individuals (dated by TCRdb to the early 2020s). Receptor libraries were prepared by the immunoSEQ multiplex PCR assay. The source is immuneACCESS, and TCRdb retained only in-frame sequences with V and J called. Part of the clones is not carried over; for the studies checked, unresolved V genes explain less than half of this, and the remainder is unexplained. For this sample the table gives 2,500,000 or so clones, of which 93% were detected only once. 0.35% to 0.45% of the sample is held by the ten biggest clonotypes. Sequencing used naive CD4+ T cells from PBMCs. Sample cell subset or site, as interpreted from the label and publication: CD45RA+ positively selected. Receptors originate from a man aged 18 to 30 in good health. Some clones in this sample may be carry-over from other donors' samples.

The chain carries TRBV6-6 and TRBJ2-1; D is possibly TRBD2 (5 bases). The V end was cut by 5 bases, the J end by 9 bases, with 23 bases between. This CDR3 is 16 amino acids long. Germline CDR1 reads MNHNY; CDR2 reads SVGAGI (reference sequence). The CDR3 spells CASSQRPRTSQLEQFF. The CDR3 DNA reads TGTGCCAGCAGTCAACGCCCCAGGACTTCACAGCTTGAGCAGTTCTTC.

In regard to this clone: Its ends do not fully match the called genes, so a read error is possible. V and J are TRBV6-5 and TRBJ2-1, with TRBD1 identical over 10 bases. Germline CDR1 MNHEY, CDR2 SVGAGI. The CDR3 runs to 16 residues. CDR3 coding DNA: TGCGCCAGCAGTTACTTGGGGACAGGGGAGGACGATGGGCAGTTCTTC. It specifies CASSYLGTGEDDGQFF.

J is TRBJ2-1 and V is TRBV27; the D gene is possibly TRBD1 (5 bases). V was shortened by 1 base and J by 6 bases, with 16 bases between the two germline ends. Germline V lookup: CDR1 MNHEY, CDR2 SMNVEV (reference sequence). The CDR3 has 16 amino acids. The CDR3, as DNA: TGTGCCAGCAGTTTATTCGGACCACCAAGGGGCAATGAGCAGTTCTTC. It translates to CASSLFGPPRGNEQFF.

The chain has TRBV30 and TRBJ2-7; D tentatively fits TRBD1 or TRBD2 (5 bases each). The length of the CDR3 is 12 residues. Germline CDR1 and CDR2: GTSNPN and SVGIG (reference sequence). Trimming left V 7 bases short and J 2 bases short, with 12 bases between. The CDR3 loop is CAYGTFTYEQYF. CDR3 in DNA: TGTGCCTATGGGACGTTTACCTACGAGCAGTACTTC. Full variable domain (remainder filled in from reference TRBV30 and TRBJ2-7): SQTIHQWPATLVQPVGSPLSLECTVEGTSNPNLYWYRQAAGRGLQLLFYSVGIGQISSEVPQNLSASRPQDRQFILSSKKLLLSDSGFYLCAYGTFTYEQYFGPGTRLTVT.

V gene TRBV5-1 combines with J gene TRBJ2-5; D possibly uses TRBD1 or TRBD2 (5 bases each). Per germline, CDR1 SGHRS and CDR2 YFSETQ. The length of the CDR3 is 15 residues. V lost 4 bases, J lost 2 bases, and 15 bases lay in between. CDR3 amino acids: CASSGTRGAQETQYF. The CDR3, as DNA: TGCGCCAGCAGCGGGACCCGAGGGGCTCAAGAGACCCAGTACTTC.

This chain links TRBV5-5 with TRBJ2-3; tentatively, D is TRBD1 (5 bases). Looked up from germline, CDR1 is SGHKS and CDR2 is YYEKEE (reference sequence). The ends were cut back, 2 bases at V and 1 base at J, with 14 bases in the middle. CDR3 length: 16 residues. CDR3 nucleotides: TGTGCCAGCAGCTTACTACCATCGACAGGCACAGATACGCAGTATTTT. Protein product: CASSLLPSTGTDTQYF.

CDR3 in amino acids: CASSVLAQDTQYF. In nucleotides, the CDR3 is TGTGCCAGCAGCGTGCTTGCCCAAGATACGCAGTATTTT. The chain employs TRBV7-3 and TRBJ2-3, with unresolved D. There are 13 residues in the CDR3. CDR1 SGHTA and CDR2 FQGTGA come from the germline V gene. Trimming left V 5 bases short and J 5 bases short, with 11 bases between. Drawing the rest from reference TRBV7-3 and TRBJ2-3, the complete variable domain is GAGVSQTPSNKVTEKGKYVELRCDPISGHTALYWYRQSLGQGPEFLIYFQGTGAADDSGLPNDRFFAVRPEGSVSTLKIQRTERGDSAVYLCASSVLAQDTQYFGPGTRLTVL.

J is TRBJ2-1 and V is TRBV4-1; the D call may be TRBD1 or TRBD2 (5 bases each). Trimming cost V 4 bases and J 2 bases, with 12 bases left between them. CDR3 length: 15 amino acids. Germline CDR1 is MGHRA and CDR2 is YSYEKL. CDR3 amino acids: CASSRLGTAYNEQFF. The CDR3 coding sequence is TGCGCCAGCAGCCGCCTGGGGACCGCCTACAATGAGCAGTTCTTC.

Note on this clone: This sample includes further DNA sequences coding for the same CDR3. J is TRBJ1-1 and V is TRBV29-1; 10 bases are shared with TRBD1. V lost 7 bases and J lost 1; bases outside the gene matches: 3. The length of the CDR3 is 13 residues. Germline CDR1 SQVTM, CDR2 ANQGSEA. The CDR3 protein is CSARTGGNTEAFF. The DNA of the CDR3 is TGCAGCGCCCGGACAGGGGGGAACACTGAAGCTTTCTTT.

The V call is TRBV4-3, the J call TRBJ2-1; D is ambiguous. The V and J ends lost 0 bases and 0 bases respectively, with 12 bases between them. This CDR3 is 17 amino acids long. Germline CDR1 and CDR2: LGHNA and YSLEER. The DNA of the CDR3 is TGCGCCAGCAGCCAAGATCGTTACCAGAGCTCCTACAATGAGCAGTTCTTC. Translation: CASSQDRYQSSYNEQFF.